A selection of T cell receptor beta chains follows, all from one sample in a study of blood T cells in healthy people across ages. TCRdb reprocessed the 5' RACE reads with MiXCR, giving one entry per CDR3 protein. The sample consists of 600,000 to 850,000 distinct CDR3 sequences, roughly 47% of them appearing once. Input material: blood. The receptors originated from a woman aged 55-75 years in good health. The CDR3 runs from the conserved cysteine through the conserved F or W. The D gene is left open where the match is weak. A row's size may be missing; if present it is once, few, many or a size class.

size	V	D	J	CDR3	DNA
.	TRBV7-2	.	TRBJ2-7	CASKRSPESYEQYF	TGTGCCAGCAAAAGGTCCCCGGAATCCTACGAGCAGTACTTC
few	TRBV20-1	.	TRBJ1-2	CSARGREQGEDGYTF	TGCAGTGCTAGAGGGCGAGAACAGGGAGAAGACGGCTACACCTTC
.	TRBV20-1	.	TRBJ2-5	CSARGGHGETQYF	TGCAGTGCTAGAGGGGGACACGGCGAGACCCAGTACTTC
.	TRBV5-6	.	TRBJ2-5	CASSLLNREGGTQYF	TGTGCCAGCAGCTTGCTCAACAGGGAAGGGGGGACCCAGTACTTC
.	TRBV2	.	TRBJ2-5	CASRGQGYQETQYF	TGTGCCAGCAGGGGACAAGGGTACCAAGAGACCCAGTACTTC
few	TRBV15	.	TRBJ2-5	CATNRDRATQETQYF	TGTGCCACCAACAGAGATCGAGCCACCCAAGAGACCCAGTACTTC
few	TRBV5-6	.	TRBJ2-1	CASSLQGSLSYNEQFF	TGTGCCAGCAGCTTGCAAGGGTCTCTGTCCTACAATGAGCAGTTCTTC
.	TRBV6-5	.	TRBJ1-6	CASGGSPLHF	TGTGCCAGCGGAGGTTCACCCCTCCACTTT
few	TRBV7-8	.	TRBJ2-7	CASSLASDYEQYF	TGTGCCAGCAGCTTAGCGTCCGACTACGAGCAGTACTTC
few	TRBV9	TRBD1	TRBJ2-7	CASSVASGQGAYEQYF	TGTGCCAGCAGCGTAGCTTCTGGACAGGGGGCCTACGAGCAGTACTTC
.	TRBV4-1	TRBD2	TRBJ2-5	CASSQDPLAGGLETQYF	TGCGCCAGCAGCCAAGACCCACTAGCGGGGGGCCTGGAGACCCAGTACTTC
few	TRBV21-1	.	TRBJ2-1	CASSGEPGLAASYNEQFF	TGTGCCAGCAGCGGGGAACCGGGACTAGCGGCCTCCTACAATGAGCAGTTCTTC
.	TRBV7-2	.	TRBJ2-5	CASTALGGQETQYF	TGTGCCAGCACCGCACTTGGGGGGCAAGAGACCCAGTACTTC
.	TRBV29-1	.	TRBJ1-1	CSAGRGKSDTEAFF	TGCAGCGCTGGAAGGGGGAAGTCGGACACTGAAGCTTTCTTT
once	TRBV10-3	.	TRBJ2-3	CATSESWGTATDTQYF	TGTGCCACCAGTGAGTCATGGGGGACCGCCACAGATACGCAGTATTTT
.	TRBV6-2/TRBV6-3	TRBD2	TRBJ2-3	CASSSGTSGGLTDTQYF	TGTGCCAGCAGCTCCGGGACTAGCGGGGGCCTCACAGATACGCAGTATTTT
few	TRBV12-3/TRBV12-4	.	TRBJ2-3	CASRGTPDTQYF	TGTGCCAGCCGCGGGACTCCAGATACGCAGTATTTT
.	TRBV21-1	.	TRBJ2-7	CASSPRPKGMSYEQYF	TGTGCCAGCAGCCCACGCCCTAAGGGGATGTCCTACGAGCAGTACTTC
.	TRBV2	TRBD1	TRBJ2-5	CASRQGQGVETQYF	TGTGCCAGCAGGCAGGGACAGGGTGTAGAGACCCAGTACTTC
.	TRBV28	.	TRBJ2-1	CASSPPGYEQFF	TGTGCCAGCAGCCCGCCGGGATATGAGCAGTTCTTC
.	TRBV4-3	TRBD2	TRBJ2-7	CASSRLRAGVYEQYF	TGCGCCAGCAGCCGGTTACGAGCGGGAGTCTACGAGCAGTACTTC
.	TRBV29-1	TRBD2	TRBJ2-2	CSGGGNTGELFF	TGCAGCGGGGGGGGAAACACCGGGGAGCTGTTTTTT
.	TRBV12-3/TRBV12-4	.	TRBJ2-5	CASSPSGAEGTQYF	TGTGCCAGCAGTCCCTCCGGGGCCGAGGGGACCCAGTACTTC
few	TRBV15	.	TRBJ2-3	CATSLQAGVVADTQYF	TGTGCCACCAGCCTCCAAGCAGGGGTTGTGGCAGATACGCAGTATTTT
.	TRBV7-8	TRBD2	TRBJ2-1	CASSLGWAGTSGEQFF	TGTGCCAGCAGCTTAGGCTGGGCCGGGACTAGCGGTGAGCAGTTCTTC
.	TRBV4-3	TRBD2	TRBJ2-3	CASSLGGAGGTDTQYF	TGCGCCAGCAGCCTCGGGGGAGCGGGGGGGACAGATACGCAGTATTTT
few	TRBV3-1	TRBD1	TRBJ1-6	CASSHGQGVENSPLHF	TGTGCCAGCAGCCACGGACAGGGCGTAGAAAATTCACCCCTCCACTTT
many	TRBV6-5	TRBD2	TRBJ2-1	CASSYWTSGPNNEQFF	TGTGCCAGCAGTTACTGGACTAGCGGTCCCAACAATGAGCAGTTCTTC
few	TRBV2	.	TRBJ2-1	CASRIEGRYNEQFF	TGTGCCAGCAGGATTGAGGGGCGCTACAATGAGCAGTTCTTC
.	TRBV7-2	TRBD1	TRBJ2-5	CASSLTGTVGTQYF	TGTGCCAGCAGCTTAACCGGGACAGTTGGGACCCAGTACTTC
.	TRBV6-5	TRBD2	TRBJ2-3	CASSYRKAKTSGGRQDTQYF	TGTGCCAGCAGTTACCGAAAAGCGAAGACTAGCGGGGGCCGTCAAGATACGCAGTATTTT
few	TRBV28	.	TRBJ2-7	CASSSGYNEQYF	TGTGCCAGCAGTTCAGGGTACAATGAGCAGTACTTC
.	TRBV28	TRBD1	TRBJ1-1	CASSRYRGENTEAFF	TGTGCCAGCAGTCGCTACAGGGGGGAGAACACTGAAGCTTTCTTT
.	TRBV6-2/TRBV6-3	.	TRBJ2-1	CASSYRQNEQFF	TGTGCCAGCAGTTACCGCCAAAACGAGCAGTTCTTC
.	TRBV18	.	TRBJ2-3	CASSPRNSLTDTQYF	TGTGCCAGCTCACCCCGGAACAGCCTCACAGATACGCAGTATTTT
.	TRBV5-1	.	TRBJ2-7	CASQEADLGEQYF	TGCGCCAGCCAGGAAGCGGACCTCGGCGAGCAGTACTTC
few	TRBV5-6	.	TRBJ1-1	CASSLAQAGTEAFF	TGTGCCAGCAGCTTGGCCCAGGCTGGCACTGAAGCTTTCTTT
.	TRBV20-1	TRBD1	TRBJ1-2	CSARDLDRAAYGYTF	TGCAGTGCTAGAGACCTGGACAGGGCCGCCTATGGCTACACCTTC
few	TRBV15	.	TRBJ2-7	CATSLGRSYEQYF	TGTGCCACCAGTCTGGGGCGCTCCTACGAGCAGTACTTC
.	TRBV3-1	.	TRBJ2-2	CASSRFDTGELFF	TGTGCCAGCAGCCGGTTTGACACCGGGGAGCTGTTTTTT
few	TRBV14	.	TRBJ1-4	CASSRLPKLEKLFF	TGTGCCAGCAGCCGATTGCCGAAATTGGAAAAACTGTTTTTT
.	TRBV10-3	.	TRBJ2-7	CAISPGPNQEKDEQYF	TGTGCCATCAGCCCGGGACCCAACCAGGAGAAGGACGAGCAGTACTTC
few	TRBV29-1	TRBD1	TRBJ1-5	CSVLDRVGQPQHF	TGCAGCGTTCTTGACAGGGTCGGACAGCCCCAGCATTTT
few	TRBV6-5	TRBD1	TRBJ2-5	CASSYRQGMETQYF	TGTGCCAGCAGTTACCGACAGGGGATGGAGACCCAGTACTTC
few	TRBV7-2	.	TRBJ2-5	CASSLGVGETQYF	TGTGCCAGCAGCTTAGGGGTAGGGGAGACCCAGTACTTC
.	TRBV6-2/TRBV6-3	.	TRBJ2-7	CASRLAYSYNEQYF	TGTGCCAGCAGGCTAGCGTACTCCTACAATGAGCAGTACTTC
.	TRBV11-2	.	TRBJ2-1	CASSFYTSRNEQFF	TGTGCCAGCAGCTTCTACACTAGCAGAAATGAGCAGTTCTTC
.	TRBV10-3	TRBD1	TRBJ2-1	CAIEAQGQVTLGGSYNEQFF	TGTGCCATCGAGGCTCAAGGACAGGTCACTTTGGGTGGCTCCTACAATGAGCAGTTCTTC
.	TRBV4-2	.	TRBJ2-1	CAGSQVSAERNEQFF	TGTGCCGGCAGCCAAGTATCAGCGGAGCGCAATGAGCAGTTCTTC
.	TRBV6-2/TRBV6-3	.	TRBJ2-3	CASSYSPRTSTDTQYF	TGTGCCAGCAGTTACTCTCCCAGGACTAGCACAGATACGCAGTATTTT
.	TRBV20-1	.	TRBJ1-2	CSARGTRGYTF	TGCAGTGCTAGAGGGACGAGGGGCTACACCTTC
.	TRBV7-9	.	TRBJ1-2	CASSLPNRVYGYTF	TGTGCCAGCAGCTTACCTAACAGGGTCTATGGCTACACCTTC
.	TRBV6-2/TRBV6-3	.	TRBJ2-5	CASSYLANNEQYF	TGTGCCAGCAGTTACTTGGCGAACAATGAGCAGTACTTC